This record concerns one TCR beta chain sequence. With V trimmed by 5 bases and J by 5 bases, 7 bases remained unmatched. Looked up from germline, CDR1 is SGHTA and CDR2 is FQGTGA. CDR3 length equals 14 residues. TCRdb used MiXCR to reprocess the 5' RACE reads, holding one entry per CDR3 protein. The sample contains 550,000 to 650,000 distinct CDR3 sequences, 17% of which appear only once. The data were taken from a study of T-cell memory formation after mild COVID-19. The chain is built from TRBV7-3 and TRBJ2-5, with TRBD2 identical over 8 bases. This sequence originates from an adult woman who had mild COVID-19 (a few samples of this study predate the infection). Cell type and time point are not known. Sequences were obtained from PBMCs or a T cell subset sorted from them (not recorded which). The CDR3 DNA reads TGTGCCAGCAGCCCGGGGGGGCCCTTGGAGACCCAGTACTTC. Its protein is CASSPGGPLETQYF.